The rows below give T cell receptor beta chains drawn from one sample of a study of human T cells and chemical hapten exposure. MiXCR, applied by TCRdb to the 5' RACE reads, yields one record per CDR3 protein. The data hold 110,000 or so distinct CDR3 sequences, with 15% to 20% observed a single time. These receptor sequences come from a human donor in good health. Both conserved end residues are part of each CDR3. Fields, in order: CDR3 DNA, CDR3 protein, V gene, D gene, clone size, J gene. A D gene is named only where the DNA matches it firmly. Only some rows state a clone size, as once, few, many or a class for expanded clones.

DNA: TGCGCCAGCAGCCAACAGGGACCAGATACGCAGTATTTT
CDR3: CASSQQGPDTQYF
V: TRBV4-1
D: -
size: -
J: TRBJ2-3

DNA: TGTGCCAGCAATCTAGCGGGAACGCAGTATTTT
CDR3: CASNLAGTQYF
V: TRBV6-1
D: TRBD2
size: -
J: TRBJ2-3

DNA: TGCAGTGCTGATTACACAGATACGCAGTATTTT
CDR3: CSADYTDTQYF
V: TRBV20-1
D: -
size: -
J: TRBJ2-3

DNA: TGTGCCAGCAGGCTACTAGAGGTCTACGAGCAGTACTTC
CDR3: CASRLLEVYEQYF
V: TRBV6-1
D: -
size: -
J: TRBJ2-7

DNA: TGTGCCAGCAGCCAAGCACACGCTACGAACACTGAAGCTTTCTTT
CDR3: CASSQAHATNTEAFF
V: TRBV4-2
D: -
size: -
J: TRBJ1-1

DNA: TGTGCCAGCAGTTTAGTTCGGGAAATCCACTCCTACGAGCAGTACTTC
CDR3: CASSLVREIHSYEQYF
V: TRBV28
D: -
size: few
J: TRBJ2-7

DNA: TGTGCCATCAGTGGCTTGGGGGGGGAGCTGTTTTTT
CDR3: CAISGLGGELFF
V: TRBV10-3
D: -
size: many
J: TRBJ2-2

DNA: TGCAGCGTGCTTGGGCGGGAGGTTCCCCCCTCTAAAAATGAGCAGTTCTTC
CDR3: CSVLGREVPPSKNEQFF
V: TRBV29-1
D: TRBD2
size: -
J: TRBJ2-1

DNA: TGTGCCAGCAGCCAGGGACAAGCAAGCACAGATACGCAGTATTTT
CDR3: CASSQGQASTDTQYF
V: TRBV28
D: -
size: -
J: TRBJ2-3

DNA: TGTGCCAGCAGCCAAGGGACGTTGTATCAGCCCCAGCATTTT
CDR3: CASSQGTLYQPQHF
V: TRBV3-1
D: -
size: many
J: TRBJ1-5

DNA: TGTGCCAGCAGTTTACGCAAGGGTGTAGAGCGGCAGTACTTC
CDR3: CASSLRKGVERQYF
V: TRBV27
D: -
size: -
J: TRBJ2-7

DNA: TGCGCCAGCAGCTTTCTGCCCTCGCTCAGGAGGATGATTTCCGAGCAGTACTTC
CDR3: CASSFLPSLRRMISEQYF
V: TRBV5-1
D: -
size: few
J: TRBJ2-7

DNA: TGTGCCAGCAGCCCAACTAAACTCGGGACTGAAGCTTTCTTT
CDR3: CASSPTKLGTEAFF
V: TRBV3-1
D: -
size: -
J: TRBJ1-1

DNA: TGTGCCAGCAGTTATAACGGAGCTAACTATGGCTACACCTTC
CDR3: CASSYNGANYGYTF
V: TRBV5-4
D: -
size: few
J: TRBJ1-2